These 12 T cell receptor beta chains originate from one sample sequenced in a study of cytomegalovirus exposure and HLA in healthy donors. Measured with immunoSEQ multiplex PCR; TCRdb has only the in-frame clones, and not every one. The sample holds some 84,000 clones, roughly 93% seen once. The source material was PBMCs. These receptor sequences come from a man aged 25-45 years in good health and CMV-seronegative.

The chain combines TRBV7-9 with TRBJ1-1; TRBD1 is a possible D gene (5 bases). V gave up 1 base and J gave up 5 bases, with 14 bases separating them. Looked up from germline, CDR1 is SEHNR and CDR2 is FQNEAQ (reference sequence). The CDR3 contains 15 residues. CDR3 region: CASSLDSGGGTEAFF. The CDR3, as DNA: TGTGCCAGCAGCTTAGATAGCGGGGGAGGGACTGAAGCTTTCTTT.

The chain combines TRBV11-2 with TRBJ1-2; the match to TRBD1 covers 9 bases. The trim removed 1 base at V and 8 bases at J, leaving 5 bases unmatched. Germline CDR1 reads SGHAT; CDR2 reads FQNNGV. The CDR3 is made up of 14 amino acids. For the CDR3, the DNA is TGTGCCAGCAGCTTAGCCGACAGGGGGGGCGGCTACACCTTC. It translates to CASSLADRGGGYTF. The full variable domain, its missing parts supplied by reference TRBV11-2 and TRBJ1-2, is EAGVAQSPRYKIIEKRQSVAFWCNPISGHATLYWYQQILGQGPKLLIQFQNNGVVDDSQLPKDRFSAERLKGVDSTLKIQPAKLEDSAVYLCASSLADRGGGYTFGSGTRLTVV.

The V gene is TRBV5-1, the J gene TRBJ1-1; no clear D gene. The CDR3 consists of 14 residues. Germline lookup yields CDR1 SGHRS and CDR2 YFSETQ. The V end lost 2 bases, the J end lost 1 base, and 9 bases lay between the germline ends. The CDR3 here is CASSFEGTNTEAFF. The CDR3 DNA reads as TGCGCCAGCAGCTTTGAGGGTACGAACACTGAAGCTTTCTTT.

The rearrangement uses TRBV5-4 and TRBJ1-4; 7 bases fit TRBD1. Germline V gene data show CDR1 as SGHNT and CDR2 as YYREEE (reference sequence). This CDR3 has 15 residues. Germline trimming cut 3 bases from V and 5 bases from J; bases unmatched to any gene: 7. For the CDR3, the DNA is TGTGCCAGCAGCTACCTGACAGGGAGAAATGAAAAACTGTTTTTT. Translation gives CASSYLTGRNEKLFF.

DNA of the CDR3: TGCGCCAGCAGCTTGGCTTGGGGGGTTCAGAATGAGCAGTTCTTC. This sequence encodes CASSLAWGVQNEQFF. V and J are TRBV5-1 and TRBJ2-1, with D possibly being TRBD2 (6 bases). V lost 0 bases, J lost 7 bases, and 14 bases lay in between. The CDR3 totals 15 residues. Germline V lookup: CDR1 SGHRS, CDR2 YFSETQ.

The chain employs TRBV7-6 and TRBJ2-7; TRBD2 matches at 8 bases. Germline V lookup: CDR1 SGHVS, CDR2 FNYEAQ. J gave up 6 bases and V 5 bases, and 15 bases lay outside the gene matches. CDR3 length equals 16 residues. The CDR3 here is CASSEHQAGVEGEQYF. The CDR3, as DNA: TGTGCCAGCAGCGAGCACCAAGCGGGAGTGGAAGGCGAGCAGTACTTC.

V is TRBV7-9 and J is TRBJ2-2; 7 bases map to TRBD2. J was trimmed by 6 bases and V by 7 bases; bases with no gene match: 11. Germline V gives CDR1 SEHNR, CDR2 FQNEAQ (reference sequence). The CDR3 totals 15 residues. CDR3 region: CASIIPGGYAGELFF. Here the CDR3 DNA reads TGTGCCAGCATCATCCCGGGGGGTTACGCCGGGGAGCTGTTTTTT.

This clone came up once. The J gene is TRBJ2-3, the V gene TRBV7-2; D call uncertain. V gave up 5 bases and J gave up 0 bases, with 6 bases separating them. The CDR3 length is 13 residues. Germline CDR1 SGHTA, CDR2 FQGNSA. The CDR3 region has the DNA TGTGCCAGCAGCCCCAGTAGCACAGATACGCAGTATTTT. Translating gives CASSPSSTDTQYF.

The V call is TRBV7-9, the J call TRBJ2-7, with 7 bases fitting TRBD1. This CDR3 spans 12 amino acids. Germline values: CDR1 SEHNR, CDR2 FQNEAQ (reference sequence). Trimming cost V 4 bases and J 7 bases; bases outside gene matches: 4. For the CDR3, the DNA is TGTGCCAGCAGCTCGACAGGGATTGAGCAGTACTTC. Protein: CASSSTGIEQYF.

The rearrangement joins TRBV5-1 to TRBJ2-5; 8 positions agree with TRBD2. Unmatched junction bases numbered 5, after V lost 3 bases and J lost 1 base. The CDR3 consists of 15 residues. Germline V gene data show CDR1 as SGHRS and CDR2 as YFSETQ. The CDR3 loop reads CASSWPGGTQETQYF. In DNA, the CDR3 is TGCGCCAGCAGCTGGCCGGGGGGGACCCAAGAGACCCAGTACTTC.

This clone was picked up a small number of times. The chain couples TRBV6-5 to TRBJ2-2, with D maybe TRBD1 (5 bases). The CDR3 has 12 amino acids. With 11 bases removed from V and 3 bases from J, the gap between germline ends came to 10 bases. Germline V gene sequence: CDR1 MNHEY, CDR2 SVGAGI. The CDR3 is CAAGSYTGELFF. The CDR3 DNA reads as TGTGCCGCAGGGTCCTACACCGGGGAGCTGTTTTTT.

This rearrangement joins TRBV29-1 to TRBJ2-3; a weak D match, TRBD1 (6 bases). Germline CDR1 and CDR2: SQVTM and ANQGSEA. The ends were cut back, 4 bases at V and 4 bases at J, with 12 bases in the middle. CDR3 size: 13 residues. In DNA form, the CDR3 reads TGCAGCGTTGTACCCAGGGGAGCAGATACGCAGTATTTT. Translating it yields CSVVPRGADTQYF.